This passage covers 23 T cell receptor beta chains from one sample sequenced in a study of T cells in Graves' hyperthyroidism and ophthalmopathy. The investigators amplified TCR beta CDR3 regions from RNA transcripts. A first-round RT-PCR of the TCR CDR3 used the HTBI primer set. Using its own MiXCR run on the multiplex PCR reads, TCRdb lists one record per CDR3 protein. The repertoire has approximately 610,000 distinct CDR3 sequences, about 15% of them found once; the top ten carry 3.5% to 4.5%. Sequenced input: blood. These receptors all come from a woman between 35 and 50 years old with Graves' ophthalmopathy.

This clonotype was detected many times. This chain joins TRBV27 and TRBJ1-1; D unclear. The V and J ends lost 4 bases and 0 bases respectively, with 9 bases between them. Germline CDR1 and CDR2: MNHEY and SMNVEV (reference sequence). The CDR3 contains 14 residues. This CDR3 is CASSSFQMNTEAFF. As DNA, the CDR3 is TGTGCCAGCAGTTCTTTTCAGATGAACACTGAAGCTTTCTTT.

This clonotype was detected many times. The CDR3 region has the DNA TGTGCCTGGAGTGAGCGGGGCTACGAGCAGTACTTC. It specifies CAWSERGYEQYF. J is TRBJ2-7 and V is TRBV30; 7 positions match TRBD2. After removal of 1 base from V and 3 bases from J, the junction contained 0 bases not matched to a gene. The CDR3 runs 12 residues. CDR1 is GTSNPN and CDR2 is SVGIG in the germline V gene (reference sequence).

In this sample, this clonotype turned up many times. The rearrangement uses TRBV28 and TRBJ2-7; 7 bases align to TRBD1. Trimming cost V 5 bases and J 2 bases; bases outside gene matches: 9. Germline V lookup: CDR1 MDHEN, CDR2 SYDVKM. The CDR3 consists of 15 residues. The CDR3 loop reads CASSDPRTGPYEQYF. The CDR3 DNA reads TGTGCCAGCAGTGACCCGCGGACAGGCCCCTACGAGCAGTACTTC.

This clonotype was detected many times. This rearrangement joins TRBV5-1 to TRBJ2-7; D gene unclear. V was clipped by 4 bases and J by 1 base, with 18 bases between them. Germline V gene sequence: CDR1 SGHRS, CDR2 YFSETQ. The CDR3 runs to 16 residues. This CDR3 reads CASSLGRSRRSYEQYF. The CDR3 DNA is TGCGCCAGCAGCCTAGGACGGTCTCGAAGATCCTACGAGCAGTACTTC.

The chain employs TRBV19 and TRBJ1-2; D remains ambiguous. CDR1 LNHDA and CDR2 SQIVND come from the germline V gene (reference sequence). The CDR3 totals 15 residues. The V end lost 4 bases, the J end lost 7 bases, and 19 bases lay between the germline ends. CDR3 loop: CASSTGSPRTIGYTF. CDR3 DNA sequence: TGTGCCAGTAGTACCGGTAGCCCCCGGACGATTGGCTACACCTTC.

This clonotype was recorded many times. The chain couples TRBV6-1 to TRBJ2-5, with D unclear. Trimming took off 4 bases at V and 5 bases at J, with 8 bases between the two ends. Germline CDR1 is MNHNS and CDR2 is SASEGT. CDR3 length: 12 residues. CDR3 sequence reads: CASSALRETQYF. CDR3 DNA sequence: TGTGCCAGCAGTGCCCTGAGGGAGACCCAGTACTTC.

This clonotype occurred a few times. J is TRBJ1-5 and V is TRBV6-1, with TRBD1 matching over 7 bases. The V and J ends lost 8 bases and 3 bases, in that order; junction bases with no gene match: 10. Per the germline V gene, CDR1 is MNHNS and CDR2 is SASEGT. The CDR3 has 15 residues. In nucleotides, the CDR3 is TGTGCCAGCTCTATAAGGGGACAGAACAATCAGCCCCAGCATTTT. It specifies CASSIRGQNNQPQHF.

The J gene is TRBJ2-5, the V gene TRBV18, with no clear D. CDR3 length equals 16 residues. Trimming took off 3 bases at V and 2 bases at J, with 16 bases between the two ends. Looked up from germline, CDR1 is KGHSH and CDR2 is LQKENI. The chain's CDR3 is CASSPPTPPEQETQYF. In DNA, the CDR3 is TGTGCCAGCTCACCGCCGACTCCCCCCGAACAAGAGACCCAGTACTTC.

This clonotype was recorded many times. The CDR3 bases are TGTGCCAGCAGTGTAGGCAGAAACATGAACACTGAAGCTTTCTTT. Translating it yields CASSVGRNMNTEAFF. This rearrangement joins TRBV6-2 or TRBV6-3 to TRBJ1-1, with D hard to call. There are 15 residues in the CDR3. The germline gives CDR1 MNHEY, CDR2 SVGEGT. Trimming took 5 bases from V and 0 from J, leaving 13 bases between them.

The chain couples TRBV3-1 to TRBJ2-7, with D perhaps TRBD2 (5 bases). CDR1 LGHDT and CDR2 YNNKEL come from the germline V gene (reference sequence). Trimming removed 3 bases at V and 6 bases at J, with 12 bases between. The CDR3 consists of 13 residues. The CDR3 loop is CASSQVTSGEQYF. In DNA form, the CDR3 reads TGTGCCAGCAGCCAGGTAACTAGTGGCGAGCAGTACTTC.

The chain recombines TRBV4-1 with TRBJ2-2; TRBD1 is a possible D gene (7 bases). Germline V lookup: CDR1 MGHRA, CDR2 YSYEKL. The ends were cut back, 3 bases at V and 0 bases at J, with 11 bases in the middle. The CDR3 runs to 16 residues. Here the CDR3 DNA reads TGCGCCAGCAGCCATGGCGGGACAGCGAACACCGGGGAGCTGTTTTTT. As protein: CASSHGGTANTGELFF.

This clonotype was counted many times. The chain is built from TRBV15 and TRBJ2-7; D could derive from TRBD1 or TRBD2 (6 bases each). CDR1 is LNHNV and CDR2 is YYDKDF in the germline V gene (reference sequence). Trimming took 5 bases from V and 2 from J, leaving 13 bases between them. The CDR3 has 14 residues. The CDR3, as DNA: TGTGCCACCAGCCCAAGGGGGGTGGCCTACGAGCAGTACTTC. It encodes CATSPRGVAYEQYF.

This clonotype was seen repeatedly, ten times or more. This CDR3 is CASSLRGVNQPQHF. As DNA, the CDR3 is TGTGCCAGCAGTTTACGGGGAGTCAATCAGCCCCAGCATTTT. The chain couples TRBV28 to TRBJ1-5; D remains ambiguous. This CDR3 region has 14 residues. In germline, CDR1 is MDHEN, CDR2 SYDVKM. The V gene lost 2 bases and the J gene lost 3 bases, with 8 bases spanning the gap.

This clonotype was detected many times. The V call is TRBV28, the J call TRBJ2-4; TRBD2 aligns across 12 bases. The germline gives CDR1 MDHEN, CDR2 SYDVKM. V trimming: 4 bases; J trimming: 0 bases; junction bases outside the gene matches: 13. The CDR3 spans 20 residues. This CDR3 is CASSYPTGTSGSLAKNIQYF. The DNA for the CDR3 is TGTGCCAGCAGTTACCCGACCGGGACTAGCGGGTCGCTAGCCAAAAACATTCAGTACTTC.

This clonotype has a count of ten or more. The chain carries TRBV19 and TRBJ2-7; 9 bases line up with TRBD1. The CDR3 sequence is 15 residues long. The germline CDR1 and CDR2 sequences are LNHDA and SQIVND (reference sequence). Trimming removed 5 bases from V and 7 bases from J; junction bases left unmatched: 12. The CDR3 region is CASSPWTGDTGEQYF. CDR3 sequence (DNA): TGTGCCAGTAGTCCATGGACAGGGGATACGGGAGAGCAGTACTTC.

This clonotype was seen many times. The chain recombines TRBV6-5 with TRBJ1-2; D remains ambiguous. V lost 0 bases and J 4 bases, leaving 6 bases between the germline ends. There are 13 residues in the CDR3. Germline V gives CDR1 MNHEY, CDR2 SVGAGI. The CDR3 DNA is TGTGCCAGCAGTTACTCTCCGATCTATGGCTACACCTTC. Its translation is CASSYSPIYGYTF.

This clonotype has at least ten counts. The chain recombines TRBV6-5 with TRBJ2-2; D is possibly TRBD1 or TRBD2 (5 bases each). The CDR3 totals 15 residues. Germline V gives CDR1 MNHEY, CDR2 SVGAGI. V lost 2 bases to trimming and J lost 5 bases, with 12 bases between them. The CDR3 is CASSYTPEGTGELFF. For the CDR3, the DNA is TGTGCCAGCAGTTACACGCCTGAGGGGACCGGGGAGCTGTTTTTT.

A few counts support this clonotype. The CDR3 bases are TGTGCCAGCAGTTTATGGAGCTCCTATAATTCACCCCTCCACTTT. It codes for CASSLWSSYNSPLHF. The V call is TRBV27, the J call TRBJ1-6; the D is unclear. The germline gives CDR1 MNHEY, CDR2 SMNVEV (reference sequence). V lost 1 base and J 0 bases, leaving 4 bases between the germline ends. CDR3 length: 15 amino acids.

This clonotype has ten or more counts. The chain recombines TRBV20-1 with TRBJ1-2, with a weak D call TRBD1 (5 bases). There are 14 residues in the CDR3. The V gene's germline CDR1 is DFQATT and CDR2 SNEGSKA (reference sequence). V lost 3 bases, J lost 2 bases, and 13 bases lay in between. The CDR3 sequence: CSASPQGRNYGYTF. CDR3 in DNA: TGCAGTGCTAGCCCGCAGGGCCGGAACTATGGCTACACCTTC.

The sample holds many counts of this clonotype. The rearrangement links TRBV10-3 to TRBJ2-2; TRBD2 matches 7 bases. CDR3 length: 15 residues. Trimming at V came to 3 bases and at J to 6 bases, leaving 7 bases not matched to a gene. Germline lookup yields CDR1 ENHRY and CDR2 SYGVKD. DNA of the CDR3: TGTGCCATCAGTGAAGAATGGCGGGAGTCCGGGGAGCTGTTTTTT. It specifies CAISEEWRESGELFF.

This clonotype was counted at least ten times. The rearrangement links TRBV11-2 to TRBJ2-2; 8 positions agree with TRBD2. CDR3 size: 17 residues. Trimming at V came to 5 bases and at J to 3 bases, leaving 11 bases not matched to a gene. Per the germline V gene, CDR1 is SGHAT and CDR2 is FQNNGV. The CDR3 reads CASSRLKLAADTGELFF. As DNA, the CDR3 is TGTGCCAGCAGCCGACTCAAACTAGCGGCGGACACCGGGGAGCTGTTTTTT.

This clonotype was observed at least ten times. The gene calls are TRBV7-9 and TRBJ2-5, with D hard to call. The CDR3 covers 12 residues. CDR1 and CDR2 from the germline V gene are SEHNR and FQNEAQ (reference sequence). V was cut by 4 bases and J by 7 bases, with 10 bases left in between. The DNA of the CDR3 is TGTGCCAGCAGCTCTCCCATTGGGACCCAGTACTTC. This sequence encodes CASSSPIGTQYF. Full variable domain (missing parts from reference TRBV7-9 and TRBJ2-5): DTGVSQNPRHKITKRGQNVTFRCDPISEHNRLYWYRQTLGQGPEFLTYFQNEAQLEKSRLLSDRFSAERPKGSFSTLEIQRTEQGDSAMYLCASSSPIGTQYFGPGTRLLVL.

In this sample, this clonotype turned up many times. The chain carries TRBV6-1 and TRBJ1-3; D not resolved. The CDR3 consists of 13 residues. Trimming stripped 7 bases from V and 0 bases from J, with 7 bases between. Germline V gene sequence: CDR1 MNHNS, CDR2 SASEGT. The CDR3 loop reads CASTTLSGNTIYF. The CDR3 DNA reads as TGTGCCAGCACAACCCTCTCTGGAAACACCATATATTTT.